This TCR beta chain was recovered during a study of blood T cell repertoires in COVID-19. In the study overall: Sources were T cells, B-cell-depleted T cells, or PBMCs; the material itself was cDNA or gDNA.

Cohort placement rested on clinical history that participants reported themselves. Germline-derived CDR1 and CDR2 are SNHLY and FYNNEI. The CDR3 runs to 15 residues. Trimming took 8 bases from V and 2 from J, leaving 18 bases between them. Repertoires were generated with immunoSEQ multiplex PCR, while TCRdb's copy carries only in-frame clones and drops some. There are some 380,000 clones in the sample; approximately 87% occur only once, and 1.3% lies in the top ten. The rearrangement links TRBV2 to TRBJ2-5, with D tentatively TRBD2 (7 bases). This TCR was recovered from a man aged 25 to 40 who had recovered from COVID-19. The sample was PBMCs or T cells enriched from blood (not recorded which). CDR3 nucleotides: TGTGCCAGCTCTGAGGGGGGGGCGAGGCAAGAGACCCAGTACTTC. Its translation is CASSEGGARQETQYF.